This entry describes one T cell receptor beta chain. Antigen specificity is unknown. This CDR3 spans 15 amino acids. The V and J ends lost 7 bases and 6 bases, in that order; junction bases with no gene match: 7. The V gene's germline CDR1 is SGHRS and CDR2 YFSETQ. The source of the sample is a study of PD-1 blockade in classical Hodgkin lymphoma. Stated time point: cycle 4 day 1 (C4D1), after 6 weeks of nivolumab. There was relapse after autologous stem cell transplantation in every patient, and there was variation in brentuximab vedotin exposure. Findings and limits, study-wide: CD4+ but not CD8+ TCR diversity rose significantly by C4D1. Newly diagnosed patients reportedly trailed healthy donors in baseline TCR diversity. Baseline diversity in complete responders resembled that of newly diagnosed patients.

The data were produced by immunoSEQ multiplex PCR, yet TCRdb's version contains in-frame clones alone and is incomplete. The table records some 16,000 clones, about four fifths of them present only once. This sequence joins TRBV5-1 and TRBJ1-6; TRBD1 agrees at 10 bases. The TCR comes from a human donor with classical Hodgkin lymphoma. The material was peripheral blood mononuclear cells (PBMCs), obtained before the fourth cycle of nivolumab. CDR3 sequence (DNA): TGCGCCAGCTCGGGACAGGGGAAAGGTAATTCACCCCTCCACTTT. Its protein product is CASSGQGKGNSPLHF.